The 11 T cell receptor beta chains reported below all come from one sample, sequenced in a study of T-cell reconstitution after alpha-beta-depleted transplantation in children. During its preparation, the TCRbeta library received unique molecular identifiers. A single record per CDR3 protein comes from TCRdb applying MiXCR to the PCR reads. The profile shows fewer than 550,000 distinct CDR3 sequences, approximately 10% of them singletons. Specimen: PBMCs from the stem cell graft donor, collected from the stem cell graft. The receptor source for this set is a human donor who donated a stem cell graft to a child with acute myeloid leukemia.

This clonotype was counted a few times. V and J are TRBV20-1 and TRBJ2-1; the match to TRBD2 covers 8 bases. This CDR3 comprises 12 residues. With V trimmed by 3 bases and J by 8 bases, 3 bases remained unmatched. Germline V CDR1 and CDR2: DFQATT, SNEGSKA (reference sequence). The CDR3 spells CSASREGYEQFF. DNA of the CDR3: TGCAGTGCTAGTCGGGAGGGTTATGAGCAGTTCTTC.

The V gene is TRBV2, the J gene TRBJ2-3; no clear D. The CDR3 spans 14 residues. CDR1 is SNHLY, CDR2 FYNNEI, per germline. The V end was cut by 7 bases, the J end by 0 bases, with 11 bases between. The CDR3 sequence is CASTEATSTDTQYF. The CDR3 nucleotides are TGTGCCAGCACAGAAGCCACTAGCACAGATACGCAGTATTTT.

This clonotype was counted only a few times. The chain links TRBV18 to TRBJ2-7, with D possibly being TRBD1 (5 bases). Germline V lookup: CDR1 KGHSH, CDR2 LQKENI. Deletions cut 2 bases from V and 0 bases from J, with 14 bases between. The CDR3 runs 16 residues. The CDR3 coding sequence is TGTGCCAGCTCACCAGCTACAGGCCTTAGCTCCTACGAGCAGTACGTC. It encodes CASSPATGLSSYEQYV.

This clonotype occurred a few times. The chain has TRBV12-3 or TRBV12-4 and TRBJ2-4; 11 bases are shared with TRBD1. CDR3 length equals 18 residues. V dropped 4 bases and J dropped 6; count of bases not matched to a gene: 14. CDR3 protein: CASSSVFWDRGSGNIQYF. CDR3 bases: TGTGCCAGCAGTTCAGTTTTTTGGGACAGGGGGAGTGGAAACATTCAGTACTTC.

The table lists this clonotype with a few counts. The CDR3 is CASSWDPKETEAFF. The DNA for the CDR3 is TGTGCCAGCAGCTGGGACCCAAAGGAAACTGAAGCTTTCTTT. This sequence joins TRBV5-6 and TRBJ1-1; D perhaps matches TRBD1 (5 bases). The CDR3 runs to 14 residues. Between the trimmed V and J ends, which lost 3 bases and 5 bases, there was a span of 14 bases. Germline V gene data show CDR1 as SGHDT and CDR2 as YYEEEE.

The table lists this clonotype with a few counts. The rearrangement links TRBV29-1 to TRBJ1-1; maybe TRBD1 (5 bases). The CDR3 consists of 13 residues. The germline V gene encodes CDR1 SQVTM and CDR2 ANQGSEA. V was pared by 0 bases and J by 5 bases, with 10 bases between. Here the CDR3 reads CSVEDRGRTEAFF. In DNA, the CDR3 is TGCAGCGTTGAAGATCGGGGGAGAACTGAAGCTTTCTTT.

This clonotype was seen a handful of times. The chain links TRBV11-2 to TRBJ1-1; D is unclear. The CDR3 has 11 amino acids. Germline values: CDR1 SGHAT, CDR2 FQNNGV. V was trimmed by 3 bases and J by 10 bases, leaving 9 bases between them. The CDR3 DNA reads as TGTGCCAGCAGCTTTGGAGGGAGAGCTTTCTTT. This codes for CASSFGGRAFF.

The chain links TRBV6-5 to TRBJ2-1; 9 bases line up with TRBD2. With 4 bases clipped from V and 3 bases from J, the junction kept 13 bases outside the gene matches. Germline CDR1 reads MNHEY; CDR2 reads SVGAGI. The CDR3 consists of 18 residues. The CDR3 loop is CASSLSGGGAGGYNEQFF. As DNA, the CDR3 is TGTGCCAGCAGTTTATCGGGGGGGGGAGCGGGAGGCTACAATGAGCAGTTCTTC.

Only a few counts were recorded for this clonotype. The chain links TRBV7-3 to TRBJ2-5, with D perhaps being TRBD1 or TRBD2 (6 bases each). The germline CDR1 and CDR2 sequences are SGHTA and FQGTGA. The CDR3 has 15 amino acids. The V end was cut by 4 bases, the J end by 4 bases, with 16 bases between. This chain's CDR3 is CASSYLGGARETQYF. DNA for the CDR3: TGTGCCAGCAGCTACCTCGGGGGCGCGAGAGAGACCCAGTACTTC.

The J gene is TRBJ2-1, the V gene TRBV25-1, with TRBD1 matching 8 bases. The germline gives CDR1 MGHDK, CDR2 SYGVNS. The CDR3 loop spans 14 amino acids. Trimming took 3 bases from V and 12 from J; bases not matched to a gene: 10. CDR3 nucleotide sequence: TGTGCCAGCAGTGAGGGGACAGGCCCGAGTGGGCAGTTCTTC. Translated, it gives CASSEGTGPSGQFF.

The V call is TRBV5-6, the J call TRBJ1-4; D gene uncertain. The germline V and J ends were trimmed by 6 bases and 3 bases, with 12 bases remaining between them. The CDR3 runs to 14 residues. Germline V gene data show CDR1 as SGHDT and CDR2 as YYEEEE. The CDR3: CASTTGASNEKLFF. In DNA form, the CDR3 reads TGTGCCAGCACCACGGGCGCTTCTAATGAAAAACTGTTTTTT.